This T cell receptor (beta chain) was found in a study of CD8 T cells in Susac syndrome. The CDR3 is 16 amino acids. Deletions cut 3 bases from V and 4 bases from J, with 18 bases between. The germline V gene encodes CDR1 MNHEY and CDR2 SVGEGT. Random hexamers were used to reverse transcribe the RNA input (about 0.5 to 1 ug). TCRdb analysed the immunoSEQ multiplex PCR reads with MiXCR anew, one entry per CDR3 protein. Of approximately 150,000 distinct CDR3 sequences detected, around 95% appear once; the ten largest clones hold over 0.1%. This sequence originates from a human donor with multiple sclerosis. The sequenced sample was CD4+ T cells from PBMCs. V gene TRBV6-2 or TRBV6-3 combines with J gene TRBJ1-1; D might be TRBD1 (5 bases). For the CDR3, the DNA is TGTGCCAGCAGTTATGCCCTCGGGGCGGAAATCACTGAAGCTTTCTTT. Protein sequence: CASSYALGAEITEAFF.